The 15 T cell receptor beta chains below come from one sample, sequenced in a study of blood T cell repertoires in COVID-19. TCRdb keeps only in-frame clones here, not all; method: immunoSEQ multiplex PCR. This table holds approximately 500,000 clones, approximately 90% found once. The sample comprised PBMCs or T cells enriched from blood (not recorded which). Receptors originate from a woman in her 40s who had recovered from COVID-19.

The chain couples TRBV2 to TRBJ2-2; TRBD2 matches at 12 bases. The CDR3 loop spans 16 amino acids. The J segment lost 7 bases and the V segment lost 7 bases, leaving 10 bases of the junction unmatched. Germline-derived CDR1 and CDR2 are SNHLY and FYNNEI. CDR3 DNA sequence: TGTGCCAGCACCGGAGGGCTAGCGGGAGGGAACGGGGAGCTGTTTTTT. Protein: CASTGGLAGGNGELFF.

The CDR3 protein is CASSQSPGQPNEQFF. CDR3 sequence (DNA): TGTGCCAGCAGCCAGTCACCGGGACAGCCCAATGAGCAGTTCTTC. The chain recombines TRBV4-2 with TRBJ2-1; 7 bases are a match to TRBD1. This CDR3 comprises 15 residues. Germline loops: CDR1 LGHNA, CDR2 YNFKEQ. Trimming at V came to 3 bases and at J to 6 bases, leaving 8 bases not matched to a gene.

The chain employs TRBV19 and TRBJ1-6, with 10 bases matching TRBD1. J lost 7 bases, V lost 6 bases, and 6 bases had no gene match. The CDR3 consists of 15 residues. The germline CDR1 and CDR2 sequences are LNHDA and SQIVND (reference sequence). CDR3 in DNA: TGTGCCAGTAGAACTCCGGGACAGGGGAATTCACCCCTCCACTTT. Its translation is CASRTPGQGNSPLHF.

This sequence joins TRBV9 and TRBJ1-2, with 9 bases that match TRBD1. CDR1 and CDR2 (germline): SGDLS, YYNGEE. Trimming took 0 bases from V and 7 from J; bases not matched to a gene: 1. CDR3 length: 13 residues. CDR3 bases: TGTGCCAGCAGCGTAGGGACAGGGGTTGGCTACACCTTC. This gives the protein CASSVGTGVGYTF.

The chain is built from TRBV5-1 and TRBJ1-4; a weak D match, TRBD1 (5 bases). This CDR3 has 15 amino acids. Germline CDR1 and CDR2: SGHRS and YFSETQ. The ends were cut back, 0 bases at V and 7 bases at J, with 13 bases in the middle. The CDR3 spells CASSLDTRRGEKLFF. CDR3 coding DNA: TGCGCCAGCAGCTTGGATACCAGAAGGGGTGAAAAACTGTTTTTT.

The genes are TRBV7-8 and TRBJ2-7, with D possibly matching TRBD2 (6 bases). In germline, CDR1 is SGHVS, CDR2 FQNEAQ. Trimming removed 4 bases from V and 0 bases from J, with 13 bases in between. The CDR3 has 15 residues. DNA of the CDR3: TGTGCCAGCAGCTCCCGGGGAGGATCCTCCTACGAGCAGTACTTC. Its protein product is CASSSRGGSSYEQYF.

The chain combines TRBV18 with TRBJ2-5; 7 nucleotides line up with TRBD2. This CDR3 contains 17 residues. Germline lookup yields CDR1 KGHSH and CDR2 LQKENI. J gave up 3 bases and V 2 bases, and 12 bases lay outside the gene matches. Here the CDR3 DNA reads TGTGCCAGCTCACCAATTCTTTGGGCTAGCGGAAAAGAGACCCAGTACTTC. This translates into CASSPILWASGKETQYF.

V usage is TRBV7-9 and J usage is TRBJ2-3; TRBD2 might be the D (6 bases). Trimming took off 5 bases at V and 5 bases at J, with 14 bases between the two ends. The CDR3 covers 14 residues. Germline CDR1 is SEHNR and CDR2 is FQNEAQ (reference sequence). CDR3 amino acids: CASSLETSGDTQYF. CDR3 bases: TGTGCCAGCAGCCTCGAGACTAGTGGAGATACGCAGTATTTT.

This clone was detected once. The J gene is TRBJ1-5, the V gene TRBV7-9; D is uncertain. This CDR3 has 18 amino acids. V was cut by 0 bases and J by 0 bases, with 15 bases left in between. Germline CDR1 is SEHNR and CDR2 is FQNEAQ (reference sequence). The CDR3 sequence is CASSLALGRTFSNQPQHF. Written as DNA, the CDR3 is TGTGCCAGCAGCTTAGCGCTCGGTAGAACTTTTAGCAATCAGCCCCAGCATTTT.

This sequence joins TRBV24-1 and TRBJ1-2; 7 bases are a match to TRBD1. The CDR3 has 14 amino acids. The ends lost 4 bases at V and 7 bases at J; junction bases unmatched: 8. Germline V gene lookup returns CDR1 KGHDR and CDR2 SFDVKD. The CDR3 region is CATSDAGQTAGYTF. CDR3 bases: TGTGCCACCAGTGACGCGGGACAGACAGCTGGCTACACCTTC.

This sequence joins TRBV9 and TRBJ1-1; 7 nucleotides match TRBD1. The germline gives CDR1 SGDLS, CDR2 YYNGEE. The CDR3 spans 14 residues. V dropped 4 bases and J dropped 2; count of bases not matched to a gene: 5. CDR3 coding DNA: TGTGCCAGCAGCCCCCGACAGGGAAACACTGAAGCTTTCTTT. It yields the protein CASSPRQGNTEAFF.

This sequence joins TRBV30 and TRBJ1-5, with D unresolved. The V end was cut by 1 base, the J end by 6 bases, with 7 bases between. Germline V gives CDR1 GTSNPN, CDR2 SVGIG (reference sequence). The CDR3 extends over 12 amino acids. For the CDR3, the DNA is TGTGCCTGGAGTGAAGGGAGTCAGCCCCAGCATTTT. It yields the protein CAWSEGSQPQHF.

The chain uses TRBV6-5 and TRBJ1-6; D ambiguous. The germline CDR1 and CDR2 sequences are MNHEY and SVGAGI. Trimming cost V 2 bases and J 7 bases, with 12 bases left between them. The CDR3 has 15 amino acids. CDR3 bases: TGTGCCAGCAGTTACATCGCAGAATCAAATTCACCCCTCCACTTT. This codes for CASSYIAESNSPLHF.

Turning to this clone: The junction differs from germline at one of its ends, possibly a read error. The CDR3 coding sequence is TGTGCCAGCAGCCCCCCCATGGGCCAACCGAACTTC. Protein sequence: CASSPPMGQPNF. This chain connects TRBV7-9 to TRBJ2-7; D gene uncertain. This CDR3 comprises 12 residues. In germline, CDR1 is SEHNR, CDR2 FQNEAQ (reference sequence).

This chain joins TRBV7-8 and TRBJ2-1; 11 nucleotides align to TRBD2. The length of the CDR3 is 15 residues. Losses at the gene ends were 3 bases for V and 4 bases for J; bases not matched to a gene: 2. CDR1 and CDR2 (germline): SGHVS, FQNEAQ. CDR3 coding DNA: TGTGCCAGCAGCTTTCGACTAGCGGGATACAATGAGCAGTTCTTC. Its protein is CASSFRLAGYNEQFF.